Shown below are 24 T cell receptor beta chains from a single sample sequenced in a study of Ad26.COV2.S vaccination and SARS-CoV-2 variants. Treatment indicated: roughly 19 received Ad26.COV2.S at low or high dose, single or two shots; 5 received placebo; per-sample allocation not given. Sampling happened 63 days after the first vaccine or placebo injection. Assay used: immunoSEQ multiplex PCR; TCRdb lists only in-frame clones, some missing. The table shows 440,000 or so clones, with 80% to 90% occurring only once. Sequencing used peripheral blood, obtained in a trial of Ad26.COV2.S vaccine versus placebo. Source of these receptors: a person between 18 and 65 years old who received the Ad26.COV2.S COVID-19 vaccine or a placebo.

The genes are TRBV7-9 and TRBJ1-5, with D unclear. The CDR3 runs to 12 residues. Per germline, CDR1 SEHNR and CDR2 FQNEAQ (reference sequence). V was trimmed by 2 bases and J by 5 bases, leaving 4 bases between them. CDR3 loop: CASSLIDQPQHF. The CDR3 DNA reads TGTGCCAGCAGCTTAATCGATCAGCCCCAGCATTTT.

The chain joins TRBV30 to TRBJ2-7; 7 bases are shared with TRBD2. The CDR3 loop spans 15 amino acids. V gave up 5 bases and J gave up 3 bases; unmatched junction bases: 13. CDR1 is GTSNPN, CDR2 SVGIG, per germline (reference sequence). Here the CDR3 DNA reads TGTGCCTGGGGTGCTCAGCCGGGACTACGCTACGAGCAGTACTTC. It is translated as CAWGAQPGLRYEQYF.

Here the CDR3 DNA reads TGTGCCACCAGCAGATTTCAGGGGATCAGCTCCTACGAGCAGTACTTC. It translates to CATSRFQGISSYEQYF. The gene calls are TRBV15 and TRBJ2-7, with D perhaps TRBD1 (6 bases). Trimming shortened V by 2 bases and J by 0 bases, and 14 bases separated the two germline ends. CDR3 length: 16 amino acids. Germline CDR1 LNHNV, CDR2 YYDKDF (reference sequence).

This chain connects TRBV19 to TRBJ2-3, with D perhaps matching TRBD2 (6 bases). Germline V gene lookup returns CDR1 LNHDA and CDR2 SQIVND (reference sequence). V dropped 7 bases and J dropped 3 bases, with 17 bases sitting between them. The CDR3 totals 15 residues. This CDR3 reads CASNGAGRGTDTQYF. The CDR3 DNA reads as TGTGCCAGTAATGGGGCGGGACGGGGGACAGATACGCAGTATTTT.

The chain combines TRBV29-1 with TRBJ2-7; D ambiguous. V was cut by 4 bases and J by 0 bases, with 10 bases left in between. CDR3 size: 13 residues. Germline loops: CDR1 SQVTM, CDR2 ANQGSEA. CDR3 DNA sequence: TGCAGCGTTGTCTTGGCTAGCTCCTACGAGCAGTACTTC. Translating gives CSVVLASSYEQYF.

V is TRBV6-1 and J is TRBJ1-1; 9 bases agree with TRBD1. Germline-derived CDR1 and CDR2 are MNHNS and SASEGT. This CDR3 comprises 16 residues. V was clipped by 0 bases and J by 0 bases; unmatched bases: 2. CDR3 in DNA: TGTGCCAGCAGTGAAGCTTGGGACAGGGTGAACACTGAAGCTTTCTTT. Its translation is CASSEAWDRVNTEAFF.

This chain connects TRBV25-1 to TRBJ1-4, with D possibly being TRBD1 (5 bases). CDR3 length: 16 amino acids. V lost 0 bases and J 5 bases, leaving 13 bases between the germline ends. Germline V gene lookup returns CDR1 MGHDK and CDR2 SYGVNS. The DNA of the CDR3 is TGTGCCAGCAGTGAATATCGGGGCGACCGGAATGAAAAACTGTTTTTT. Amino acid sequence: CASSEYRGDRNEKLFF.

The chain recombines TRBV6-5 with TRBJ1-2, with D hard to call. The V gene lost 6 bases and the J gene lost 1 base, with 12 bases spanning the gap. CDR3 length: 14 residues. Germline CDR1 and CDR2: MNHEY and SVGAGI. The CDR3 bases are TGTGCCAGCAGGCAACCGGGTCATAACTATGGCTACACCTTC. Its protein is CASRQPGHNYGYTF.

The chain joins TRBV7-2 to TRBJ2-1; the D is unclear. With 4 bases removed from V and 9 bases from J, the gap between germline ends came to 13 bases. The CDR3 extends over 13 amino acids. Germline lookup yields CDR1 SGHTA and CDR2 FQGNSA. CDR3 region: CASSSRELTEQFF. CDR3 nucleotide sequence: TGTGCCAGCAGCTCTCGTGAATTAACTGAGCAGTTCTTC.

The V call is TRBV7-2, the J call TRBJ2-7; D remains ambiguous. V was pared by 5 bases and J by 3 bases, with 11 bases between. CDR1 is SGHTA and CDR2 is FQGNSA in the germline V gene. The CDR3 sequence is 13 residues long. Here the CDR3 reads CASSPRWDYEQYF. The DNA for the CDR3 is TGTGCCAGCAGCCCCCGGTGGGACTACGAGCAGTACTTC.

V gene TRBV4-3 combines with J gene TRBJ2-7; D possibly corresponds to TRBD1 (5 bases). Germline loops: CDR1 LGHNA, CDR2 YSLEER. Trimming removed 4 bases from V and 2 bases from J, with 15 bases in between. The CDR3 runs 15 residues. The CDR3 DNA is TGCGCCAGCAGCCCAGGAACGGCAGGGACCTACGAGCAGTACTTC. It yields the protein CASSPGTAGTYEQYF.

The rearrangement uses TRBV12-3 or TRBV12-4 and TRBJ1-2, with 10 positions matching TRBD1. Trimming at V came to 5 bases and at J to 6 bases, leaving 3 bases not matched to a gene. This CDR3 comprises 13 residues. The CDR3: CASSGTGEHGYTF. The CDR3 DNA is TGTGCCAGCAGTGGGACAGGGGAGCATGGCTACACCTTC.

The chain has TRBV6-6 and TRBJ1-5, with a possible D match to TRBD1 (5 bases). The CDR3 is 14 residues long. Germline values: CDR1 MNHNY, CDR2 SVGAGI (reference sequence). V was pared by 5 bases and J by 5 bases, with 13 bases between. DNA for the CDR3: TGTGCCAGCAGTATCCAGGGAACGGATCAGCCCCAGCATTTT. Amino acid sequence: CASSIQGTDQPQHF.

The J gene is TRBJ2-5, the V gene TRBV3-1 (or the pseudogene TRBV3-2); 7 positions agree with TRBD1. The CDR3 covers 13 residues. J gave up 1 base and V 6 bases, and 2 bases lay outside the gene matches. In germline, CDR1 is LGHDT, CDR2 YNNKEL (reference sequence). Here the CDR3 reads CASRTGAQETQYF. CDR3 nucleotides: TGTGCCAGCAGAACAGGGGCCCAAGAGACCCAGTACTTC.

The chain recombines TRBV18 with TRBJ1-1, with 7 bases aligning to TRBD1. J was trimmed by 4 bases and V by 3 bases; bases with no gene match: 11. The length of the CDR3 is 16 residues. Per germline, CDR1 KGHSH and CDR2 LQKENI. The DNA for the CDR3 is TGTGCCAGCTCACCGTATAACAGGGGTGAGGGCACTGAAGCTTTCTTT. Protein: CASSPYNRGEGTEAFF. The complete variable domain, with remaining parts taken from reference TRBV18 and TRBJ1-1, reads NAGVMQNPRHLVRRRGQEARLRCSPMKGHSHVYWYRQLPEEGLKFMVYLQKENIIDESGMPKERFSAEFPKEGPSILRIQQVVRGDSAAYFCASSPYNRGEGTEAFFGQGTRLTVV.

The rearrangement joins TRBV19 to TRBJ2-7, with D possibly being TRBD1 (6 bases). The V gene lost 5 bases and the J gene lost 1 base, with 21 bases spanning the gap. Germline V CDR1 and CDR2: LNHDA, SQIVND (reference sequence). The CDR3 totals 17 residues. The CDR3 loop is CASSSTLGQGRSYEQYF. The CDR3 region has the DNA TGTGCCAGTAGTTCAACCCTGGGGCAGGGGCGATCCTACGAGCAGTACTTC.

CDR3 sequence (DNA): TGTGCCTGGAGGGGGGGGAAGACTAGCGGAGGACTCTACGAGCAGTACTTC. Translating gives CAWRGGKTSGGLYEQYF. This rearrangement joins TRBV30 to TRBJ2-7, with TRBD2 matching 9 bases. The CDR3 is 17 amino acids. Germline lookup yields CDR1 GTSNPN and CDR2 SVGIG (reference sequence). The V and J ends lost 3 bases and 3 bases, in that order; junction bases with no gene match: 15.

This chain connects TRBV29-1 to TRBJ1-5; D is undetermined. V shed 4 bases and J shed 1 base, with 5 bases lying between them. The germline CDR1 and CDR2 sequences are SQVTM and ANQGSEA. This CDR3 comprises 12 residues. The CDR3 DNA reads TGCAGCGTTGCGGAGAGCAATCAGCCCCAGCATTTT. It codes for CSVAESNQPQHF.

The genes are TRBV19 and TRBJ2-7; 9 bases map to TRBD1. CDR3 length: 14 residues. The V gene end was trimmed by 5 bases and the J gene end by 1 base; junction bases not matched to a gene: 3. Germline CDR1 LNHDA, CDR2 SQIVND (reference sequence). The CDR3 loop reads CASSEQGASYEQYF. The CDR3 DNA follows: TGTGCCAGTAGTGAACAGGGGGCTTCCTACGAGCAGTACTTC.

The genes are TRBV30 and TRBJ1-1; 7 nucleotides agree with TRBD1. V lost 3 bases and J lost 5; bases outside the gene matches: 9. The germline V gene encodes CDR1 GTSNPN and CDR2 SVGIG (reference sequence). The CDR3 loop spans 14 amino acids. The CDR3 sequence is CAWSRRGLRTEAFF. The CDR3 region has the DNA TGTGCCTGGAGCAGGAGGGGGCTAAGGACTGAAGCTTTCTTT. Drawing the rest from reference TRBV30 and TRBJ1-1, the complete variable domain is SQTIHQWPATLVQPVGSPLSLECTVEGTSNPNLYWYRQAAGRGLQLLFYSVGIGQISSEVPQNLSASRPQDRQFILSSKKLLLSDSGFYLCAWSRRGLRTEAFFGQGTRLTVV.

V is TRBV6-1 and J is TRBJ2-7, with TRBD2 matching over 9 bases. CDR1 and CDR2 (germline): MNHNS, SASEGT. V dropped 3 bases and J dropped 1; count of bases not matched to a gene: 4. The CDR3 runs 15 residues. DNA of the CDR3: TGTGCCAGCAGTGACGGACTAGCGTCATCCTACGAGCAGTACTTC. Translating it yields CASSDGLASSYEQYF.

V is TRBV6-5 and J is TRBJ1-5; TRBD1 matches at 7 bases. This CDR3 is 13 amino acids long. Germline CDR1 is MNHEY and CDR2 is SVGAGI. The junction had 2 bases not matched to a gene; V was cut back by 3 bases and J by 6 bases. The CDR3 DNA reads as TGTGCCAGCAGTTATTACAGGGGTCAGCCCCAGCATTTT. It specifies CASSYYRGQPQHF.

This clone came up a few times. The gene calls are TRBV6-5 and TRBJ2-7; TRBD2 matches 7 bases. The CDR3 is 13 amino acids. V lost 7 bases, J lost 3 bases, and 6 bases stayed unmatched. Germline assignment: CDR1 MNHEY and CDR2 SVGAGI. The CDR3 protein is CASTPTGGYEQYF. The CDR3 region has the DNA TGTGCCAGCACTCCGACGGGGGGCTACGAGCAGTACTTC.

This CDR3 is CASSRGQPQHF. For the CDR3, the DNA is TGTGCCAGCAGCAGGGGCCAGCCCCAGCATTTT. V is TRBV19 and J is TRBJ1-5; tentative D call: TRBD1 (6 bases). The V end was cut by 9 bases, the J end by 7 bases, with 10 bases between. This CDR3 is built from 11 residues. Germline V gene lookup returns CDR1 LNHDA and CDR2 SQIVND (reference sequence).